What follows is one T cell receptor (beta chain) and its context. The antigen is not known. This sample was taken from a study of shared clonotypes between healthy human individuals. Notes on the study in general: Rarefaction exposed incomplete sorted-subset sequencing despite large depth. What naive subsets generally showed was a larger estimated richness than memory subsets showed.

Using immunoSEQ multiplex PCR, the repertoire was profiled, and TCRdb retains in-frame clones only, with some absent. The sample contains about 2.1 million clones, 93% of which appear only once. Terminally differentiated effector memory CD45RA+ cells were excluded from the naive CD8 cells, which were CD45RO-negative and positively selected for CCR7. The CDR3 runs 16 residues. Germline CDR1 is MDHEN and CDR2 is SYDVKM. J lost 3 bases, V lost 6 bases, and 13 bases had no gene match. The sequenced material came from naive CD8+ T cells from PBMCs. This sequence was found in a young man in good health. Some clones in this sample may be carry-over from other donors' samples. The chain couples TRBV28 to TRBJ2-5; the match to TRBD1 covers 7 bases. CDR3 in DNA: TGTGCCAGCAGCCCTACCACTGGGACAGAGAAAGAGACCCAGTACTTC. Translation: CASSPTTGTEKETQYF.